The present entry profiles one TCR beta chain with its context. The clone's antigen remains unknown. Qualities for individual bases were not recorded, and no much larger clone is one base off. Collaborating institutions collected whole blood in K2EDTA tubes following their own protocols. For TCRbeta analysis, collaborators shipped samples in one of three forms: frozen whole blood, isolated PBMCs, or DNA extracted from either of those sample types. The sample comes from a study of blood T cell repertoires in COVID-19 (dated by TCRdb to the early 2020s). Turning to the overall study: Collaborator samples came from the United States, Italy and Spain and covered acute and convalescent phases of COVID-19. The prospective study material was composed of cDNA or gDNA derived from T cells, B-cell-depleted T cells, or PBMCs. The dataset comprised deeply sampled blood TCRbeta repertoires from subjects exposed to, actively infected with, or recovered from COVID-19. The repertoires were released in a freely available public database meant as a resource for research on the immune response to SARS-CoV-2. Samples were obtained from the ongoing ImmuneRACE study (first 160 participants) and from 950 to 1,500 subjects provided by 6 global collaborators. Nearly every sample came with metadata listing a de-identified subject ID, COVID-19 status, age in years and sex. Where HLA class I and class II types were available, the types were taken from metadata supplied by the sample provider, not from assay-based typing.

General findings and caveats noted by the study authors: How much clinical and demographic metadata was included differed by source and by participant, and the metadata was provided uncurated.

TCRbeta CDR3 regions were amplified from genomic DNA using the immunoSEQ Assay, a bias-controlled multiplex PCR. Per the original workflow: Within the assay, amplification of reference gene primers was used to estimate how many nucleated cells each sample contained. Sequence reads were collapsed and filtered to measure the absolute abundance of every unique TCRbeta CDR3 rearrangement. For each sample, productive Simpson clonality was calculated as the square root of Simpson's diversity index across productive rearrangements. What TCRdb holds here is the immuneACCESS table cut down to in-frame rearrangements. Part of the clones is not present; checked against another copy, under half of the missing clones reflect an unresolved V gene, and the others are unexplained. V, J and clone size are taken as reported in that table, and D and trimming were inferred from the DNA itself. Present in this sample are about 120,000 clones, about 87% of which were seen just once. The top ten clones comprise 25% to 35% of the sample.

V is cut by 2 bases and J by 4 bases, and the space between the germline ends is 14 bases. Taken from the germline V gene (reference sequence), the CDR1 and CDR2 loops are WNHNN and SYGVQD. Including cysteine and phenylalanine, the CDR3 has 16 amino acids. The entry retains the CDR3 DNA only, 48 bases that are in frame from base 1. The V and J segments used are TRBV10-1 and TRBJ2-2; TRBD1 is a possible D gene, resting on 5 matching bases. Sequenced input: peripheral blood. The source is a woman aged 65 to 85 with acute or convalescent COVID-19. The DNA sequence is given as TGCGCCAGCAGTGAGGCAAGGGGCACGGGCACCGGGGAGCTGTTTTTT. It encodes CASSEARGTGTGELFF.